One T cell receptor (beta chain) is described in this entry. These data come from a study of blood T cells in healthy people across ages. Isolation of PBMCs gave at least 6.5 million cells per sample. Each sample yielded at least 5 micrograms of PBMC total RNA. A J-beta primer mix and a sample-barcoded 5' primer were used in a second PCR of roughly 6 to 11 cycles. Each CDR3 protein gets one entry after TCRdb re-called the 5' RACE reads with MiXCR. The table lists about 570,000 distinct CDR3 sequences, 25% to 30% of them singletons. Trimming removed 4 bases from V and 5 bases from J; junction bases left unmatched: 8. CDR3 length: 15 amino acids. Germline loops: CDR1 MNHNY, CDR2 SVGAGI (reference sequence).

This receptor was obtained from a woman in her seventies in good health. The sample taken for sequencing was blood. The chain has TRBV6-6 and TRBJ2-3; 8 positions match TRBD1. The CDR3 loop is CASSWLTGGGDTQYF. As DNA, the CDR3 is TGTGCCAGCAGTTGGCTTACAGGGGGAGGAGATACGCAGTATTTT.